Presented here are 21 T cell receptor beta chains from one specimen sequenced in a study of CD8 T cells in Susac syndrome. An amount of RNA that ranged from roughly 0.5 to 1 ug was reverse transcribed with random hexamers. Each CDR3 protein gets one entry after TCRdb re-called the immunoSEQ multiplex PCR reads with MiXCR. The repertoire consists of about 300,000 distinct CDR3 sequences, with more than 75% occurring once and the leading ten covering about 0.11%. Sequenced input: CD8+ T cells from PBMCs. Receptor source: a human donor with multiple sclerosis.

The CDR3 nucleotides read TGTGCCAGCAGCTTAGTGGACAGGGGGATCTCCAATCAGCCCCAGCATTTT. Translated: CASSLVDRGISNQPQHF. J is TRBJ1-5 and V is TRBV7-9, with TRBD1 matching over 10 bases. The J segment lost 3 bases and the V segment lost 1 base, leaving 6 bases of the junction unmatched. This CDR3 has 17 residues. From germline, CDR1 is SEHNR and CDR2 FQNEAQ (reference sequence).

The CDR3 here is CASSPDSPEQYF. The CDR3 nucleotides are TGCGCCAGCAGCCCGGACAGCCCCGAGCAGTACTTC. The V and J genes are TRBV5-1 and TRBJ2-7, with D possibly TRBD1 on 6 matching bases. Germline values: CDR1 SGHRS, CDR2 YFSETQ. The germline V and J ends were trimmed by 4 bases and 6 bases, with 11 bases remaining between them. The CDR3 sequence is 12 residues long.

The chain carries TRBV9 and TRBJ2-2, with D unresolved. There are 14 residues in the CDR3. Per germline, CDR1 SGDLS and CDR2 YYNGEE. Deletions cut 6 bases from V and 4 bases from J, with 13 bases between. The CDR3 DNA is TGTGCCAGCATGGGTGATAGTCGCACCGGGGAGCTGTTTTTT. Translated: CASMGDSRTGELFF.

This clonotype was recorded only once. The junction differs from germline at one of its ends, possibly a read error. The chain carries TRBV27 and TRBJ2-1, with D maybe TRBD2 (7 bases). Germline-derived CDR1 and CDR2 are MNHEY and SMNVEV (reference sequence). CDR3 length: 17 residues. CDR3 in DNA: TGTGTCAGCAGTCCTACGGGCGGGGGCGGCTTTAACAATGAGCAGTTCTTC. Encoded protein: CVSSPTGGGGFNNEQFF.

The chain uses TRBV20-1 and TRBJ2-2; D is possibly TRBD2 (6 bases). The CDR3 consists of 14 residues. V lost 1 base, J lost 5 bases, and 11 bases lay in between. The V gene's germline CDR1 is DFQATT and CDR2 SNEGSKA (reference sequence). CDR3 region: CSARGLERTGELFF. CDR3 DNA sequence: TGCAGTGCTAGAGGACTAGAAAGGACCGGGGAGCTGTTTTTT.

This clonotype has only a few counts. The J gene is TRBJ2-3, the V gene TRBV5-8, with 12 bases identical to TRBD2. V shed 9 bases, J shed 4 bases, and the junction held 21 bases outside the gene matches. CDR3 size: 19 residues. The germline V gene has CDR1 SGHTS and CDR2 YDEGEE. The CDR3 loop is CATTRRGTSGWSTPDTQYF. CDR3 DNA sequence: TGTGCCACCACTCGCCGGGGGACTAGCGGGTGGTCTACTCCAGATACGCAGTATTTT.

The chain is built from TRBV3-1 and TRBJ2-1; D uncertain. This CDR3 has 14 residues. V lost 0 bases, J lost 8 bases, and 11 bases lay in between. Per the germline V gene, CDR1 is LGHDT and CDR2 is YNNKEL (reference sequence). The CDR3 spells CASSQEVRKDEQFF. DNA for the CDR3: TGTGCCAGCAGCCAAGAAGTGCGTAAAGATGAGCAGTTCTTC.

This rearrangement joins TRBV7-9 to TRBJ2-7; perhaps D is TRBD1 or TRBD2 (5 bases each). V gave up 7 bases and J gave up 2 bases, with 15 bases separating them. From germline, CDR1 is SEHNR and CDR2 FQNEAQ (reference sequence). The CDR3 has 14 residues. In nucleotides, the CDR3 is TGTGCCAGCATCACCGGGGCAGGGCCCTACGAGCAGTACTTC. It specifies CASITGAGPYEQYF.

This rearrangement joins TRBV19 to TRBJ1-1; 10 nucleotides match TRBD1. V lost 7 bases, J lost 6 bases, and 11 bases stayed unmatched. Per germline, CDR1 LNHDA and CDR2 SQIVND (reference sequence). CDR3 length: 15 residues. The CDR3 sequence is CASIPGQGYLAEAFF. The CDR3 coding sequence is TGTGCCAGTATCCCGGGACAGGGGTACCTCGCTGAAGCTTTCTTT.

This chain uses TRBV4-1 with TRBJ1-3; the match to TRBD1 covers 8 bases. V trimming: 4 bases; J trimming: 0 bases; junction bases outside the gene matches: 2. The CDR3 length is 15 residues. Germline V lookup: CDR1 MGHRA, CDR2 YSYEKL. The CDR3 DNA sequence: TGCGCCAGCAGCCCGGGACAGGCCTCTGGAAACACCATATATTTT. This encodes CASSPGQASGNTIYF.

The chain uses TRBV5-6 and TRBJ2-1, with 10 nucleotides matching TRBD1. The CDR3 sequence is 15 residues long. The J segment lost 2 bases and the V segment lost 4 bases, leaving 3 bases of the junction unmatched. Germline lookup yields CDR1 SGHDT and CDR2 YYEEEE. CDR3 in amino acids: CASSGGQGPYNEQFF. In DNA form, the CDR3 reads TGTGCCAGCAGCGGGGGACAGGGGCCCTACAATGAGCAGTTCTTC.

The chain joins TRBV11-2 to TRBJ2-3; unclear D gene. This CDR3 region has 10 residues. The germline gives CDR1 SGHAT, CDR2 FQNNGV. Trimming left V 6 bases short and J 9 bases short, with 7 bases between. The CDR3 sequence is CASRGLTQYF. Here the CDR3 DNA reads TGTGCCAGCAGAGGCTTGACGCAGTATTTT.

This rearrangement joins TRBV6-5 to TRBJ2-3; TRBD1 might be the D (6 bases). The CDR3 contains 14 residues. Between the trimmed V and J ends, which lost 6 bases and 1 base, there was a span of 11 bases. Per germline, CDR1 MNHEY and CDR2 SVGAGI. The CDR3 region is CASSTGFGTDTQYF. CDR3 nucleotide sequence: TGTGCCAGCAGCACAGGGTTTGGCACAGATACGCAGTATTTT.

The V and J genes are TRBV6-2 or TRBV6-3 and TRBJ2-7, with 8 bases aligning to TRBD2. CDR1 is MNHEY and CDR2 is SVGEGT in the germline V gene. Trimming removed 0 bases from V and 2 bases from J; junction bases left unmatched: 3. The CDR3 consists of 15 residues. CDR3: CASSYSLAGTYEQYF. The CDR3 DNA reads TGTGCCAGCAGTTACTCCCTAGCGGGCACCTACGAGCAGTACTTC.

CDR3 residues: CASSQDTGPYQPQHF. The CDR3, as DNA: TGCGCCAGCAGCCAAGATACAGGCCCCTATCAGCCCCAGCATTTT. The V gene is TRBV4-1, the J gene TRBJ1-5, with D perhaps TRBD1 (5 bases). V lost 0 bases, J lost 5 bases, and 11 bases lay in between. The CDR3 length is 15 residues. The germline V gene has CDR1 MGHRA and CDR2 YSYEKL.

This clonotype was counted once. This sequence joins TRBV5-4 and TRBJ2-1; 9 bases fit TRBD2. There are 16 residues in the CDR3. Germline lookup yields CDR1 SGHNT and CDR2 YYREEE (reference sequence). The junction had 10 bases not matched to a gene; V was cut back by 4 bases and J by 5 bases. Here the CDR3 DNA reads TGTGCCAGCAGCCACGAGGGCCTAGCGGGGCACAATGAGCAGTTCTTC. Protein product: CASSHEGLAGHNEQFF. The whole variable domain, remainder taken from reference TRBV5-4 and TRBJ2-1, is ETGVTQSPTHLIKTRGQQVTLRCSSQSGHNTVSWYQQALGQGPQFIFQYYREEENGRGNFPPRFSGLQFPNYSSELNVNALELDDSALYLCASSHEGLAGHNEQFFGPGTRLTVL.

The rearrangement links TRBV7-9 to TRBJ2-7; no firm D call. This CDR3 region has 11 residues. Germline V lookup: CDR1 SEHNR, CDR2 FQNEAQ (reference sequence). Trimming pared 4 bases from V and 6 bases from J, leaving 7 bases between. DNA of the CDR3: TGTGCCAGCAGCTCCTCTCGCGAGCAGTACTTC. Encoded protein: CASSSSREQYF.

The CDR3 loop is CASSLDRAQETQYF. DNA of the CDR3: TGTGCCAGCAGCCTAGACAGGGCCCAAGAGACCCAGTACTTC. This rearrangement joins TRBV7-9 to TRBJ2-5; TRBD1 matches 7 bases. This CDR3 contains 14 residues. The germline V gene encodes CDR1 SEHNR and CDR2 FQNEAQ (reference sequence). Trimming at V came to 5 bases and at J to 1 base, leaving 4 bases not matched to a gene.

The chain couples TRBV6-1 to TRBJ2-1, with 8 bases lining up with TRBD2. J gave up 5 bases and V 6 bases, and 9 bases lay outside the gene matches. The CDR3 runs 15 residues. Germline-derived CDR1 and CDR2 are MNHNS and SASEGT. CDR3 region: CASSGAGADNNEQFF. In nucleotides, the CDR3 is TGTGCCAGCAGCGGAGCGGGGGCGGATAACAATGAGCAGTTCTTC.

The chain couples TRBV7-9 to TRBJ2-7; D may correspond to TRBD1 or TRBD2 (5 bases each). Germline V gene data show CDR1 as SEHNR and CDR2 as FQNEAQ (reference sequence). CDR3 length: 15 residues. The V end was cut by 2 bases, the J end by 3 bases, with 14 bases between. The CDR3, as DNA: TGTGCCAGCAGCTTACCCAAGTGGGGGAACTACGAGCAGTACTTC. Protein product: CASSLPKWGNYEQYF.

The chain combines TRBV30 with TRBJ2-7; 8 bases are shared with TRBD2. The junction had 11 bases not matched to a gene; V was cut back by 5 bases and J by 5 bases. The V gene's germline CDR1 is GTSNPN and CDR2 SVGIG (reference sequence). The CDR3 spans 14 residues. Written as DNA, the CDR3 is TGTGCCTGGGCCCTAGCGGGCCTCGGGGACGAGCAGTACTTC. It yields the protein CAWALAGLGDEQYF.